This T cell receptor (beta chain) comes out of a study of T-cell reconstitution after alpha-beta-depleted transplantation in children. During its preparation, the TCRbeta library received unique molecular identifiers. TCRdb re-called the PCR reads with MiXCR, one entry per CDR3 protein. The data show a few hundred thousand distinct CDR3 sequences, almost 10% seen once. The CDR3 is made up of 17 amino acids. The germline gives CDR1 SGHVS, CDR2 FNYEAQ. The V and J ends lost 5 bases and 6 bases, in that order; junction bases with no gene match: 13. This TCR came from a human donor who donated a stem cell graft to a child with SCID. Sequencing was performed on PBMCs from the stem cell graft donor, taken from the stem cell graft. The chain links TRBV7-6 to TRBJ2-2, with 9 bases aligning to TRBD2. CDR3 sequence reads: CASSPNQGLAAAGELFF. The CDR3, as DNA: TGTGCCAGCAGCCCGAACCAGGGACTAGCAGCCGCCGGGGAGCTGTTTTTT.